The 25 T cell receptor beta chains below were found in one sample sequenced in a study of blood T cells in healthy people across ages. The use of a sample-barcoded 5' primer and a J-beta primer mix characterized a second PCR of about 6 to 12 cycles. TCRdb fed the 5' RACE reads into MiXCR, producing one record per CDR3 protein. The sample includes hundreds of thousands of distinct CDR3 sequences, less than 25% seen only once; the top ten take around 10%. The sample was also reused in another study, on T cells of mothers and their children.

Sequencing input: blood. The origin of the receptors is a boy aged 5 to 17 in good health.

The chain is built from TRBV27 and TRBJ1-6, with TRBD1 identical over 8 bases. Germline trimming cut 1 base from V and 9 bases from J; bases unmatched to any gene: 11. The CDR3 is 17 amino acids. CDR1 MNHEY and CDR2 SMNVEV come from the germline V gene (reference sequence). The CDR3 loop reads CASSLFPTGDLGSPLHF. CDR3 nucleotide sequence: TGTGCCAGCAGTTTATTCCCGACAGGGGATTTGGGTTCACCCCTCCACTTT.

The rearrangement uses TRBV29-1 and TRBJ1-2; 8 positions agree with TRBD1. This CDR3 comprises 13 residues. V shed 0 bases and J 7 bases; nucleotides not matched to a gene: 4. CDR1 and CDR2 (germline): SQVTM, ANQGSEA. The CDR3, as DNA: TGCAGCGTTGAAGATCGGGGACAGGCTGGCTACACCTTC. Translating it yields CSVEDRGQAGYTF.

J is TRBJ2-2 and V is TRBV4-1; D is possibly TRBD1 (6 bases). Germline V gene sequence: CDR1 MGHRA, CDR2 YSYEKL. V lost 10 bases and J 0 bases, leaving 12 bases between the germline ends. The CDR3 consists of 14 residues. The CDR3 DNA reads TGCGCCACCAGGGACAAATCGAACACCGGGGAGCTGTTTTTT. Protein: CATRDKSNTGELFF.

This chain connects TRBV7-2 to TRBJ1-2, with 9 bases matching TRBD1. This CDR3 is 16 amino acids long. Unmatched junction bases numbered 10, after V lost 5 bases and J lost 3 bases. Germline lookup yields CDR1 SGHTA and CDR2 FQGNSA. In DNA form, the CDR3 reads TGTGCCAGCAGCCAATTTCGGGGACAGGGTGACTATGGCTACACCTTC. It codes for CASSQFRGQGDYGYTF.

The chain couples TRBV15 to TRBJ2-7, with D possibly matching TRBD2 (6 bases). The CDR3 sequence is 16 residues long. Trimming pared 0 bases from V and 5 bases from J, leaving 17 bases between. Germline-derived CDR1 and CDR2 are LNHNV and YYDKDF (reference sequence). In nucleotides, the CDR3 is TGTGCCACCAGCAGAGATCGGGGGAACGGGGAAGACGAGCAGTACTTC. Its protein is CATSRDRGNGEDEQYF. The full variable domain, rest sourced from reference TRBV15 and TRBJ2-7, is DAMVIQNPRYQVTQFGKPVTLSCSQTLNHNVMYWYQQKSSQAPKLLFHYYDKDFNNEADTPDNFQSRRPNTSFCFLDIRSPGLGDTAMYLCATSRDRGNGEDEQYFGPGTRLTVT.

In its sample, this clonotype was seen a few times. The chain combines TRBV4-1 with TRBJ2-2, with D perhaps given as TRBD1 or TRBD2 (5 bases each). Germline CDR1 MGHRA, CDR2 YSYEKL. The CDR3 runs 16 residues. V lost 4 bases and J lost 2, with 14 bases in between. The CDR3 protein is CASSPVRGVNTGELFF. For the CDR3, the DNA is TGCGCCAGCAGCCCGGTGAGGGGCGTTAACACCGGGGAGCTGTTTTTT.

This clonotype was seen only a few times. CDR3 nucleotide sequence: TGCAGCGTTGTTCCTCAGGAGAATCAGCCCCAGCATTTT. It translates to CSVVPQENQPQHF. The V call is TRBV29-1, the J call TRBJ1-5; no clear D. The germline CDR1 and CDR2 sequences are SQVTM and ANQGSEA. The CDR3 is made up of 13 amino acids. The germline V and J ends were trimmed by 4 bases and 4 bases, with 11 bases remaining between them.

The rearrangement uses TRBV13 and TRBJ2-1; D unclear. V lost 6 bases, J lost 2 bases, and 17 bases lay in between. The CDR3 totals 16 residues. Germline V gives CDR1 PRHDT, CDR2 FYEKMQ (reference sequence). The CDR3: CASSQHARSPYNEQFF. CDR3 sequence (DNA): TGTGCCAGCAGTCAGCACGCCCGAAGTCCCTACAATGAGCAGTTCTTC.

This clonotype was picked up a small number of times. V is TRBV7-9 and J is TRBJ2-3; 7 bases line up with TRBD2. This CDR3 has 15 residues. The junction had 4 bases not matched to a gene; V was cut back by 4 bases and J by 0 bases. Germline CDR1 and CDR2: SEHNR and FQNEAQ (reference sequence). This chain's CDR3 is CASSSPAGSTDTQYF. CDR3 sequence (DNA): TGTGCCAGCAGCTCCCCAGCGGGGAGCACAGATACGCAGTATTTT.

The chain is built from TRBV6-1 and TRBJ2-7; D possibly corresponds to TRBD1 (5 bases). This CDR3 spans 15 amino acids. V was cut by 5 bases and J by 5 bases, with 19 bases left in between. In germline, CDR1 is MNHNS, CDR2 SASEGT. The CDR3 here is CASSTPRAGSNEQYF. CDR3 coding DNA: TGTGCCAGCAGTACACCCAGGGCAGGATCCAACGAGCAGTACTTC.

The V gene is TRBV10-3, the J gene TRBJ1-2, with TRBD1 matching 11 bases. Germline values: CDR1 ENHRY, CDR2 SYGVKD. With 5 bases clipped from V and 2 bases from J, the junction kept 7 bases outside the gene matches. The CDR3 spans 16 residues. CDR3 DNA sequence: TGTGCCATCAGTCCATCCCGGGACAGGGGGAACTATGGCTACACCTTC. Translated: CAISPSRDRGNYGYTF.

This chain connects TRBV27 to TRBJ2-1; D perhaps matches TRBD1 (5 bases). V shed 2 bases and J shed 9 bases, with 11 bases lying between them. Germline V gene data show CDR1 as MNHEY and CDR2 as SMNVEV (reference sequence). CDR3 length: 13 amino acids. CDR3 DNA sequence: TGTGCCAGCAGTTTACAGGGCTGGTCTGAGCAGTTCTTC. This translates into CASSLQGWSEQFF.

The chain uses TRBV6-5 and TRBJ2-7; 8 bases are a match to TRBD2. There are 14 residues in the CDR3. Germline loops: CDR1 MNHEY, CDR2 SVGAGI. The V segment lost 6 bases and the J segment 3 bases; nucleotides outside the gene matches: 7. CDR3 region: CASSPRGGFYEQYF. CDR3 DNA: TGTGCCAGCAGCCCCCGGGGGGGATTCTACGAGCAGTACTTC.

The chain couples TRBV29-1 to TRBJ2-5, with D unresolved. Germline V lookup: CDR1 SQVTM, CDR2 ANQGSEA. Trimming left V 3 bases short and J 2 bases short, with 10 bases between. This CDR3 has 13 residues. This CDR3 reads CSVDGPSQETQYF. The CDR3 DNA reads TGCAGCGTTGACGGTCCATCTCAAGAGACCCAGTACTTC.

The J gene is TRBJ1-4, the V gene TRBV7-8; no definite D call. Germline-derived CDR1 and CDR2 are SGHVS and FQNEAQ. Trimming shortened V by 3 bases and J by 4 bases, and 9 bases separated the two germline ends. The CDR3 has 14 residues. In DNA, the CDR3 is TGTGCCAGCAGCTTGGATGACTATAATGAAAAACTGTTTTTT. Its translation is CASSLDDYNEKLFF.

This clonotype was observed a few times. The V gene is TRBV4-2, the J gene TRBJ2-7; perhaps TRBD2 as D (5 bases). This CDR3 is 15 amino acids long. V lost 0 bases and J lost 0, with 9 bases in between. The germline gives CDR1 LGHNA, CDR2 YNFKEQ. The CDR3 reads CASSQDEGISYEQYF. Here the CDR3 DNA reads TGTGCCAGCAGCCAAGACGAGGGCATCTCCTACGAGCAGTACTTC.

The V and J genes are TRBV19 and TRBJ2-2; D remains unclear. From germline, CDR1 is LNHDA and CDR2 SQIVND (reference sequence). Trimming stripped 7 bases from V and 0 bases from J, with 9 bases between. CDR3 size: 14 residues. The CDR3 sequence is CASKKGSNTGELFF. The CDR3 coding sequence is TGTGCCAGTAAAAAGGGCTCGAACACCGGGGAGCTGTTTTTT.

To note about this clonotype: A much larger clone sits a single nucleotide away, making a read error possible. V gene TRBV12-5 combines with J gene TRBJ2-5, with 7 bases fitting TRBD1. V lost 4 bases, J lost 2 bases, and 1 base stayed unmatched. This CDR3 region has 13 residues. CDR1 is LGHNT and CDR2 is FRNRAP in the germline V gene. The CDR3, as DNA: TGTGCTAGTGGTTCGGGACAGCAAGAGACCCAGTACTTC. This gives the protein CASGSGQQETQYF.

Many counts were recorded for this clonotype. The CDR3 sequence: CASNQGPSRQQFF. The CDR3 nucleotides are TGTGCCAGCAATCAGGGGCCCTCGAGGCAGCAGTTCTTC. V usage is TRBV7-2 and J usage is TRBJ2-1; tentatively, D is TRBD1 (6 bases). V was shortened by 7 bases and J by 11 bases, with 18 bases between the two germline ends. CDR3 length: 13 amino acids. The germline V gene has CDR1 SGHTA and CDR2 FQGNSA.

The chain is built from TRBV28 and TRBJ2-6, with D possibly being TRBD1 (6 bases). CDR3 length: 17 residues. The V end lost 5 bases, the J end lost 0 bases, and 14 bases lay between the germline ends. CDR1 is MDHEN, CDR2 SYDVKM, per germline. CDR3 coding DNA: TGTGCCAGCAGTGCATGGGACACGTACTCTGGGGCCAACGTCCTGACTTTC. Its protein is CASSAWDTYSGANVLTF.

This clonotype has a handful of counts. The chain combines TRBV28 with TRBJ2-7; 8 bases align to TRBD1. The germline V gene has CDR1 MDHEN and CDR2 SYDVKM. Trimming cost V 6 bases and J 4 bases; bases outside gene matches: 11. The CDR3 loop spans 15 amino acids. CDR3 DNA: TGTGCCAGCAGAGACCCCGGGACAGGCCTATACGAGCAGTACTTC. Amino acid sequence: CASRDPGTGLYEQYF.

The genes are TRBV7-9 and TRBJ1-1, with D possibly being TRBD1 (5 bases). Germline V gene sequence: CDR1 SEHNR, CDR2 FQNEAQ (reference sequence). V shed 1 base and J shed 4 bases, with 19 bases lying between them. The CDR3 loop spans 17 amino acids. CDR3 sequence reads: CASSLGASGAMGTEAFF. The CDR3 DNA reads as TGTGCCAGCAGCTTAGGGGCCTCCGGGGCCATGGGCACTGAAGCTTTCTTT.

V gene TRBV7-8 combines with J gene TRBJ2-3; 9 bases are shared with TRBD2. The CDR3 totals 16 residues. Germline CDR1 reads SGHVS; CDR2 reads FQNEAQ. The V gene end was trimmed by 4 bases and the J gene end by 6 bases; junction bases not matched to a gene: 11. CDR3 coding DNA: TGTGCCAGCAGCTCCCGACTAGCGGATCTATGGGATACGCAGTATTTT. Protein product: CASSSRLADLWDTQYF.

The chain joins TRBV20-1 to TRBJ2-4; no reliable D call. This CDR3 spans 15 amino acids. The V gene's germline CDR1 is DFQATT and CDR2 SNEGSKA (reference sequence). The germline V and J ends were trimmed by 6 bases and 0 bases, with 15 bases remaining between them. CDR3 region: CSAPDPSIAKNIQYF. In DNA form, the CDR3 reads TGCAGTGCCCCGGACCCTAGTATAGCCAAAAACATTCAGTACTTC.

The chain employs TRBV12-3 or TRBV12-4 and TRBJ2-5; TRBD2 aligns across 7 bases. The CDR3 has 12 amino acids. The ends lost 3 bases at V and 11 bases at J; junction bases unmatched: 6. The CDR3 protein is CASSFRRREQYF. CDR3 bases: TGTGCCAGCAGTTTCCGCAGGCGGGAGCAGTACTTC.